The rows below give T cell receptor beta chains drawn from one sample of a study of T-cell reconstitution after alpha-beta-depleted transplantation in children. TCRdb fed the PCR reads into MiXCR, producing one record per CDR3 protein. The sample consists of around 580,000 distinct CDR3 sequences, roughly 30% of them appearing once. The sequenced sample was PBMCs, obtained before TCRalphabeta/CD19-depleted stem cell transplant. The receptors derive from a boy younger than two with Wiskott-Aldrich syndrome, due to receive a stem cell transplant. Each CDR3 is given with its conserved first and last residue. A D gene is named only where the DNA matches it firmly.

V gene	D gene	CDR3 protein
TRBV5-1	NA	CASSLKGQQTGVTYNEQFF
TRBV29-1	NA	CSVTGRVGSYEQYF
TRBV7-9	TRBD1	CASSSQGETEAFF
TRBV5-5	TRBD2	CASSLASGVYNEQFF
TRBV7-6	TRBD1	CASSLGGRMLTGDNQPQHF
TRBV11-2	NA	CASSLGAPNYNEQFF
TRBV7-9	NA	CASSLLANGELFF
TRBV5-1	NA	CASSLLGADYGYTF
TRBV5-4	NA	CASSLRRARGNEQFF
TRBV20-1	NA	CSARGGGQAYEQYF
TRBV4-2	NA	CASSQGGLSQETQYF
TRBV7-9	NA	CASSPGGSGEKLFF
TRBV20-1	NA	CSASLTDNEQFF
TRBV10-3	TRBD2	CAISSHRLAGGSDTQYF
TRBV2	NA	CASRPRPDIEQFF
TRBV12-3/TRBV12-4	NA	CASRHTVDSNTEAFF
TRBV29-1	TRBD1	CSVGQGANIQYF
TRBV28	TRBD1	CASSPMTGGYGNTIYF
TRBV5-1	TRBD1	CASSTGTAEPTDTQYF
TRBV28	TRBD2	CASSLWGRALNEQFF
TRBV12-3/TRBV12-4	NA	CASSPNIGETQYF